This T cell receptor beta chain was obtained from a study of T cells in women clearing cervical HPV infection. Whole-study context: Women with histologically confirmed HPV16-related CIN3 or worse, 2 with invasive cancer, served as cases. Blood came at first lesion visit for cases, post-clearance for controls.

The V gene's germline CDR1 is MGHRA and CDR2 YSYEKL. The CDR3 is 14 residues long. Trimming cost V 3 bases and J 5 bases; bases outside gene matches: 5. Concerning this clone itself: What it recognizes is unknown. The read is 3 residues too short to cover the CDR3 end, so that end is filled in from the germline J gene.

Findings and limits, study-wide: Cases carried less TRBV6-7 than controls: roughly 0.12% versus 0.17%.

Assay used: immunoSEQ multiplex PCR; TCRdb lists only in-frame clones, some missing. The listing contains about 41,000 clones. The chain employs TRBV4-1 and TRBJ1-2; 8 nucleotides agree with TRBD1. This receptor was obtained from a woman between 18 and 70 years old with a cervical HPV16 infection that either progressed to CIN3+ or cleared (not recorded which). Sequencing was performed on blood buffy coat. The CDR3 bases that were read are TGCGCCAGCAGCCAGGGACAGGCGCTATATGGC. Its translation is CASSQGQALYG. The complete CDR3 reads CASSQGQALYGYTF.